These 24 T cell receptor beta chains originate from one sample sequenced in a study of blood T cell repertoires in COVID-19. Repertoires were generated with immunoSEQ multiplex PCR, while TCRdb's copy carries only in-frame clones and drops some. The sample yields under 75,000 clones, around 83% seen once. The source material was peripheral blood. These receptors all stem from a human donor in a cohort sampled during active COVID-19.

V is TRBV20-1 and J is TRBJ2-5; tentatively, D is TRBD1 (6 bases). The V end was cut by 6 bases, the J end by 4 bases, with 9 bases between. CDR1 and CDR2 from the germline V gene are DFQATT and SNEGSKA (reference sequence). CDR3 length: 11 residues. The CDR3 DNA is TGCAGTGCAGCCAGGGGAGAGACCCAGTACTTC. It translates to CSAARGETQYF.

The chain recombines TRBV4-2 with TRBJ2-5; D not resolved. Germline V lookup: CDR1 LGHNA, CDR2 YNFKEQ. This CDR3 has 15 residues. Trimming left V 0 bases short and J 2 bases short, with 10 bases between. CDR3 protein: CASSQDRVKQETQYF. The DNA for the CDR3 is TGTGCCAGCAGCCAAGATCGGGTCAAGCAAGAGACCCAGTACTTC.

V gene TRBV18 combines with J gene TRBJ1-2; TRBD1 aligns across 8 bases. The length of the CDR3 is 16 residues. Per the germline V gene, CDR1 is KGHSH and CDR2 is LQKENI. Unmatched junction bases numbered 14, after V lost 3 bases and J lost 8 bases. The CDR3 loop is CASSPRQGSDLGGYTF. CDR3 in DNA: TGTGCCAGCTCACCTAGACAGGGGTCCGACCTGGGGGGCTACACCTTC. Full variable domain (missing parts from reference TRBV18 and TRBJ1-2): NAGVMQNPRHLVRRRGQEARLRCSPMKGHSHVYWYRQLPEEGLKFMVYLQKENIIDESGMPKERFSAEFPKEGPSILRIQQVVRGDSAAYFCASSPRQGSDLGGYTFGSGTRLTVV.

The chain carries TRBV30 and TRBJ2-3; 11 nucleotides match TRBD2. V trimming: 0 bases; J trimming: 5 bases; junction bases outside the gene matches: 7. CDR1 and CDR2 from the germline V gene are GTSNPN and SVGIG (reference sequence). The CDR3 length is 16 residues. CDR3 nucleotide sequence: TGTGCCTGGAGTGTAGGTAGCGGGAGGGGACAAGATACGCAGTATTTT. This sequence encodes CAWSVGSGRGQDTQYF.

The chain couples TRBV5-1 to TRBJ2-3, with a weak D call TRBD1 (6 bases). Trimming cost V 7 bases and J 2 bases, with 17 bases left between them. CDR1 and CDR2 from the germline V gene are SGHRS and YFSETQ. The CDR3 extends over 15 amino acids. The CDR3 sequence is CASLSGDPNTDTQYF. In DNA form, the CDR3 reads TGCGCCAGCCTATCAGGGGACCCCAACACAGATACGCAGTATTTT.

A few counts support this clone. This rearrangement joins TRBV4-2 to TRBJ2-2; 9 bases map to TRBD2. J gave up 3 bases and V 4 bases, and 6 bases lay outside the gene matches. CDR1 and CDR2 (germline): LGHNA, YNFKEQ. CDR3 size: 16 residues. DNA of the CDR3: TGTGCCAGCAGCCGAGATAGCGGGGGATACACCGGGGAGCTGTTTTTT. Protein sequence: CASSRDSGGYTGELFF.

This clone occurred a few times. The CDR3 DNA sequence: TGTGCCAGCTCCACCAGGGGCACTGAAGCTTTCTTT. Translated, it gives CASSTRGTEAFF. The J gene is TRBJ1-1, the V gene TRBV18, with D possibly matching TRBD1 (6 bases). CDR3 length: 12 amino acids. Looked up from germline, CDR1 is KGHSH and CDR2 is LQKENI. V lost 6 bases and J lost 4, with 9 bases in between.

The chain carries TRBV27 and TRBJ1-6; 12 bases line up with TRBD1. Germline CDR1 and CDR2: MNHEY and SMNVEV (reference sequence). This CDR3 is built from 17 residues. V lost 5 bases to trimming and J lost 7 bases; unmatched junction nucleotides: 9. The CDR3 coding sequence is TGTGCCAGCAGTCCATGGGGGGACAGGGGGCAGAATTCACCCCTCCACTTT. This translates into CASSPWGDRGQNSPLHF.

J is TRBJ1-4 and V is TRBV5-1; D is undetermined. Per germline, CDR1 SGHRS and CDR2 YFSETQ. The CDR3 is made up of 16 amino acids. V lost 1 base and J lost 0, with 10 bases in between. The DNA for the CDR3 is TGCGCCAGCAGCTTGTACGAGAACCCAACTAATGAAAAACTGTTTTTT. This gives the protein CASSLYENPTNEKLFF.

V gene TRBV4-2 combines with J gene TRBJ2-5; D possibly corresponds to TRBD2 (5 bases). V was trimmed by 3 bases and J by 1 base, leaving 6 bases between them. This CDR3 has 13 amino acids. Germline V gene lookup returns CDR1 LGHNA and CDR2 YNFKEQ. DNA of the CDR3: TGTGCCAGCAGCCAGGGGAGCCAAGAGACCCAGTACTTC. This codes for CASSQGSQETQYF.

V is TRBV12-5 and J is TRBJ2-1; maybe TRBD2 (6 bases). Germline V gene data show CDR1 as LGHNT and CDR2 as FRNRAP. V lost 0 bases to trimming and J lost 10 bases, with 16 bases between them. The CDR3 is made up of 15 amino acids. The CDR3: CASGLVTSGLGEQFF. CDR3 nucleotides: TGTGCTAGTGGTTTGGTAACCAGCGGGCTCGGGGAGCAGTTCTTC. The entire variable domain, with the rest obtained from reference TRBV12-5 and TRBJ2-1, is as follows: DARVTQTPRHKVTEMGQEVTMRCQPILGHNTVFWYRQTMMQGLELLAYFRNRAPLDDSGMPKDRFSAEMPDATLATLKIQPSEPRDSAVYFCASGLVTSGLGEQFFGPGTRLTVL.

This clone was recorded a few times. This sequence joins TRBV4-2 and TRBJ2-2; 12 bases match TRBD2. V shed 0 bases and J 7 bases; nucleotides not matched to a gene: 9. CDR1 LGHNA and CDR2 YNFKEQ come from the germline V gene. The CDR3 is 18 residues long. The CDR3: CASSQEASGRAASGELFF. CDR3 sequence (DNA): TGTGCCAGCAGCCAAGAAGCTAGCGGGAGGGCCGCAAGCGGGGAGCTGTTTTTT.

The gene calls are TRBV9 and TRBJ2-3; the match to TRBD2 covers 10 bases. The CDR3 has 15 residues. The germline gives CDR1 SGDLS, CDR2 YYNGEE. With V trimmed by 0 bases and J by 7 bases, 5 bases remained unmatched. The CDR3: CASSVAASGGHTQYF. Written as DNA, the CDR3 is TGTGCCAGCAGCGTAGCAGCTAGCGGGGGACATACGCAGTATTTT.

Of note for this clone: The junction and the germline gene differ at one end; a read error may be behind it. In nucleotides, the CDR3 is TGTGCCAGCATGATATCTGGGGACTGCCGCTTC. This sequence encodes CASMISGDCRF. V usage is TRBV7-9 and J usage is TRBJ1-2, with D tentatively TRBD1 (5 bases). CDR1 is SEHNR and CDR2 is FQNEAQ in the germline V gene (reference sequence). The CDR3 is 11 amino acids.

The CDR3: CATERDRGDNEQFF. CDR3 sequence (DNA): TGTGCCACGGAGAGGGACAGGGGGGACAATGAGCAGTTCTTC. The chain recombines TRBV2 with TRBJ2-1, with 11 positions matching TRBD1. The CDR3 spans 14 residues. Germline CDR1 and CDR2: SNHLY and FYNNEI. V lost 10 bases to trimming and J lost 5 bases; unmatched junction nucleotides: 7.

This clone has only one observation. V and J are TRBV9 and TRBJ1-4, with D perhaps TRBD1 (6 bases). V lost 0 bases and J lost 4, with 10 bases in between. CDR1 is SGDLS, CDR2 YYNGEE, per germline. The CDR3 runs to 15 residues. For the CDR3, the DNA is TGTGCCAGCAGCGTAGAACAGGGAAATAATGAAAAACTGTTTTTT. Protein sequence: CASSVEQGNNEKLFF.

The rearrangement links TRBV5-6 to TRBJ2-7; D gene ambiguous. The ends were cut back, 9 bases at V and 2 bases at J, with 12 bases in the middle. This CDR3 comprises 12 residues. Germline CDR1 SGHDT, CDR2 YYEEEE. CDR3 region: CATSGSTYEQYF. The CDR3 DNA follows: TGTGCCACCTCCGGGTCTACCTACGAGCAGTACTTC.

This sequence joins TRBV29-1 and TRBJ2-6; no firm D call. Per germline, CDR1 SQVTM and CDR2 ANQGSEA. The V end lost 1 base, the J end lost 0 bases, and 4 bases lay between the germline ends. This CDR3 has 14 residues. CDR3 protein: CSVEVSSGANVLTF. The CDR3 nucleotides read TGCAGCGTTGAAGTCAGCTCTGGGGCCAACGTCCTGACTTTC.

V and J are TRBV7-9 and TRBJ1-4, with TRBD1 matching over 9 bases. After removal of 3 bases from V and 3 bases from J, the junction contained 5 bases not matched to a gene. The CDR3 is 16 residues long. Germline-derived CDR1 and CDR2 are SEHNR and FQNEAQ (reference sequence). The CDR3 region has the DNA TGTGCCAGCAGCTTGGGACAGGGTATAGCTAATGAAAAACTGTTTTTT. Amino acid sequence: CASSLGQGIANEKLFF.

This clone was seen a handful of times. The J gene is TRBJ1-1, the V gene TRBV5-1; 8 bases are a match to TRBD1. CDR1 and CDR2 from the germline V gene are SGHRS and YFSETQ. V dropped 1 base and J dropped 4; count of bases not matched to a gene: 12. This CDR3 spans 17 amino acids. The CDR3 loop reads CASSLSSRTGSGTEAFF. The CDR3, as DNA: TGCGCCAGCAGCTTGAGTTCGAGGACAGGGTCCGGCACTGAAGCTTTCTTT.

Written as DNA, the CDR3 is TGCGCCAGCAGCCAAGATCTAGCGGGAGCACCCACCTACGAGCAGTACTTC. It encodes CASSQDLAGAPTYEQYF. The chain uses TRBV4-1 and TRBJ2-7; the match to TRBD2 covers 10 bases. The CDR3 loop spans 17 amino acids. The V and J ends lost 0 bases and 2 bases, in that order; junction bases with no gene match: 7. Germline values: CDR1 MGHRA, CDR2 YSYEKL.

This chain connects TRBV7-6 to TRBJ2-7; 12 bases are a match to TRBD2. CDR1 is SGHVS, CDR2 FNYEAQ, per germline. The CDR3 length is 14 residues. The trim removed 5 bases at V and 4 bases at J, leaving 3 bases unmatched. The CDR3: CASSPGTSGYEQYF. CDR3 nucleotide sequence: TGTGCCAGCAGCCCCGGGACTAGCGGGTACGAGCAGTACTTC.

The rearrangement links TRBV6-5 to TRBJ1-3; D is ambiguous. V shed 0 bases and J shed 4 bases, with 13 bases lying between them. The CDR3 loop spans 16 amino acids. Germline values: CDR1 MNHEY, CDR2 SVGAGI. The CDR3 DNA is TGTGCCAGCAGTTACTCGACTACAGCCGCAGGAAACACCATATATTTT. This translates into CASSYSTTAAGNTIYF.

This clone has a single count. This chain connects TRBV4-2 to TRBJ2-4, with D possibly TRBD2 on 6 matching bases. V was trimmed by 0 bases and J by 4 bases, leaving 10 bases between them. Germline V gives CDR1 LGHNA, CDR2 YNFKEQ. This CDR3 spans 15 amino acids. CDR3: CASSQDLARKNIQYF. The CDR3 DNA sequence: TGTGCCAGCAGCCAAGACCTAGCGAGGAAAAACATTCAGTACTTC.